This T cell receptor (beta chain) emerged from a study of monozygotic twins with inflammatory bowel disease. The germline gives CDR1 SGHVS, CDR2 FQNEAQ. CDR3 size: 14 residues. Eight separate reactions for every sample produced the cDNA. TCRdb re-analyzed the 5' RACE reads; it lists each CDR3 protein once, without DNA. Its table records over 100,000 distinct CDR3 sequences. The V and J genes are TRBV7-8 and TRBJ2-7; the TCRdb call, TRBD1, lacks DNA for checking. This receptor was obtained from a human donor with ulcerative colitis or Crohn's disease, or a healthy co-twin of an affected twin (not recorded which). Sequencing input: blood. CDR3 in amino acids: CASREQGLSYEQYF.